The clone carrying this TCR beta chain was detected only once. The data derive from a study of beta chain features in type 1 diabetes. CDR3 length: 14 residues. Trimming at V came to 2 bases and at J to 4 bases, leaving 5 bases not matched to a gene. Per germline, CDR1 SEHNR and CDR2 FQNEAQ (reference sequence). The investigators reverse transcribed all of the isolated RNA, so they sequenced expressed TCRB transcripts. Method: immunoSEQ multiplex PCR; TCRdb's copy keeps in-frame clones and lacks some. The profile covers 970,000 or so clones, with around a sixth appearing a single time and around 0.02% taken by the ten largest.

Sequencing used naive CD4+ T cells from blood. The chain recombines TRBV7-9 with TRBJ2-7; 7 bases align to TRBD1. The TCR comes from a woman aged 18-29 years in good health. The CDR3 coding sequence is TGTGCCAGCAGCTTAAAAGGGGGCATTTACGAGCAGTACTTC. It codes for CASSLKGGIYEQYF. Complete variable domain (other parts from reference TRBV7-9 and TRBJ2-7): DTGVSQNPRHKITKRGQNVTFRCDPISEHNRLYWYRQTLGQGPEFLTYFQNEAQLEKSRLLSDRFSAERPKGSFSTLEIQRTEQGDSAMYLCASSLKGGIYEQYFGPGTRLTVT.